This paragraph reports one TCR beta chain. Its antigen is unknown. Primers included in the PCR were 60 Vbeta and 13 Jbeta primers. Generated by immunoSEQ multiplex PCR, the TCRdb table keeps only in-frame clones and is missing some. The sample includes around 100,000 clones, 74% of them seen just once. This specimen comes from a study of cytomegalovirus exposure and HLA in healthy donors. The J segment lost 5 bases and the V segment lost 6 bases, leaving 11 bases of the junction unmatched. The length of the CDR3 is 16 residues. CDR1 is SGDLS and CDR2 is YYNGEE in the germline V gene. Broader study findings: Later findings reportedly placed an Asian-associated ancestry cluster below the roughly 700-donor mean for N-insertions.

The receptor comes from a man in his thirties or forties in good health and CMV-seropositive. The V and J genes are TRBV9 and TRBJ2-2; TRBD1 aligns across 9 bases. Material: PBMCs. The CDR3 DNA reads as TGTGCCAGCACCAAGGGACAGGGCAAAGGGACCGGGGAGCTGTTTTTT. Amino acids: CASTKGQGKGTGELFF.